A single sample is the source of the 30 T cell receptor beta chains below, sequenced in a study of blood T cell repertoires in COVID-19. Method: immunoSEQ multiplex PCR; TCRdb's copy keeps in-frame clones and lacks some. The sample comprises 250,000 or so clones, approximately 81% of which are singletons, and 5% to 7.5% rests with the top ten. The sequencing sample was made of PBMCs or T cells enriched from blood (not recorded which). All receptors derive from a woman between 45 and 65 years old who had been exposed to COVID-19.

The gene calls are TRBV7-9 and TRBJ2-3, with D maybe TRBD2 (5 bases). The CDR3 consists of 15 residues. Germline-derived CDR1 and CDR2 are SEHNR and FQNEAQ (reference sequence). Trimming shortened V by 3 bases and J by 2 bases, and 12 bases separated the two germline ends. The CDR3 reads CASSFQGRDTDTQYF. CDR3 nucleotide sequence: TGTGCCAGCAGCTTTCAAGGACGGGACACAGATACGCAGTATTTT.

The rearrangement uses TRBV6-5 and TRBJ1-1; 8 nucleotides match TRBD1. CDR1 and CDR2 from the germline V gene are MNHEY and SVGAGI. This CDR3 region has 15 residues. Germline trimming cut 11 bases from V and 1 base from J; bases unmatched to any gene: 12. The CDR3 coding sequence is TGTGCCGGGGACTTAAATCAGGGGGCGAACACTGAAGCTTTCTTT. Amino acids: CAGDLNQGANTEAFF.

The chain has TRBV6-5 and TRBJ1-2; D might be TRBD1 (5 bases). The V and J ends lost 4 bases and 8 bases respectively, with 11 bases between them. The CDR3 has 12 amino acids. From germline, CDR1 is MNHEY and CDR2 SVGAGI. The CDR3 reads CASSLWRGGYTF. The CDR3 bases are TGTGCCAGCAGTTTGTGGAGGGGCGGCTACACCTTC.

This clone was detected ten times or more. The chain carries TRBV2 and TRBJ1-5; D is possibly TRBD1 (5 bases). CDR1 and CDR2 (germline): SNHLY, FYNNEI. Trimming left V 1 base short and J 2 bases short, with 12 bases between. The CDR3 extends over 16 amino acids. The chain's CDR3 is CASSEGRVVGNQPQHF. The CDR3 nucleotides are TGTGCCAGCAGTGAAGGCAGGGTGGTGGGCAATCAGCCCCAGCATTTT.

J is TRBJ1-1 and V is TRBV6-5; D not certain. The V and J ends lost 7 bases and 4 bases respectively, with 16 bases between them. The CDR3 sequence is 14 residues long. Germline V gene data show CDR1 as MNHEY and CDR2 as SVGAGI. The CDR3 here is CASMSEGLGTEAFF. The CDR3 nucleotides read TGTGCCAGCATGAGTGAGGGCCTCGGCACTGAAGCTTTCTTT.

The V call is TRBV9, the J call TRBJ1-1; possibly TRBD1 for D (6 bases). The CDR3 is 14 residues long. The V gene lost 4 bases and the J gene lost 2 bases, with 12 bases spanning the gap. Germline lookup yields CDR1 SGDLS and CDR2 YYNGEE. CDR3 nucleotide sequence: TGTGCCAGCAGCCCGCGACAGGATAACACTGAAGCTTTCTTT. Protein sequence: CASSPRQDNTEAFF.

The chain combines TRBV21-1 with TRBJ2-7; the table gives TRBD1 as D, unverified against the DNA. TRBV21-1 counts as a pseudogene. The CDR3 sequence is 15 residues long. The CDR3 nucleotides are TGTGCCAGCAGCTGCCTGGGGCAGGGTCCCTACGAGCAGTACTTC. Its protein is CASSCLGQGPYEQYF.

The genes are TRBV5-1 and TRBJ1-1; a weak D match, TRBD1 (5 bases). V lost 4 bases and J 3 bases, leaving 13 bases between the germline ends. The CDR3 covers 14 residues. Germline V lookup: CDR1 SGHRS, CDR2 YFSETQ. CDR3 region: CASSRDYRDTEAFF. The CDR3 region has the DNA TGCGCCAGCAGCAGGGACTACCGGGACACTGAAGCTTTCTTT. Using reference TRBV5-1 and TRBJ1-1 for the parts outside the CDR3, the full variable domain is KAGVTQTPRYLIKTRGQQVTLSCSPISGHRSVSWYQQTPGQGLQFLFEYFSETQRNKGNFPGRFSGRQFSNSRSEMNVSTLELGDSALYLCASSRDYRDTEAFFGQGTRLTVV.

The rearrangement joins TRBV11-2 to TRBJ1-1; D may be TRBD1 (5 bases). Between the trimmed V and J ends, which lost 6 bases and 6 bases, there was a span of 11 bases. Germline lookup yields CDR1 SGHAT and CDR2 FQNNGV. The CDR3 contains 12 residues. The CDR3 bases are TGTGCCAGCAGGGATCGGGGGGCTGAAGCTTTCTTT. This gives the protein CASRDRGAEAFF.

The chain joins TRBV12-5 to TRBJ2-6; D is perhaps TRBD2 (5 bases). Germline V gene sequence: CDR1 LGHNT, CDR2 FRNRAP. Trimming took off 0 bases at V and 0 bases at J, with 9 bases between the two ends. The CDR3 runs to 17 residues. The CDR3 region has the DNA TGTGCTAGTGGTTTGGTACGAGGGATCTCTGGGGCCAACGTCCTGACTTTC. This gives the protein CASGLVRGISGANVLTF.

This clone was counted a few times. V usage is TRBV2 and J usage is TRBJ2-2; 10 bases map to TRBD2. With 6 bases clipped from V and 5 bases from J, the junction kept 0 bases outside the gene matches. Germline V lookup: CDR1 SNHLY, CDR2 FYNNEI. The CDR3 covers 13 residues. This CDR3 reads CASRGLATGELFF. For the CDR3, the DNA is TGTGCCAGCAGGGGACTAGCGACCGGGGAGCTGTTTTTT. The whole variable domain, remainder taken from reference TRBV2 and TRBJ2-2, is EPEVTQTPSHQVTQMGQEVILRCVPISNHLYFYWYRQILGQKVEFLVSFYNNEISEKSEIFDDQFSVERPDGSNFTLKIRSTKLEDSAMYFCASRGLATGELFFGEGSRLTVL.

The genes are TRBV2 and TRBJ1-5; D gene uncertain. V gave up 5 bases and J gave up 7 bases, with 12 bases separating them. Germline CDR1 and CDR2: SNHLY and FYNNEI. The CDR3 loop spans 13 amino acids. In nucleotides, the CDR3 is TGTGCCAGCAGTTCACGGGTGAACCAGCCCCAGCATTTT. Residues: CASSSRVNQPQHF.

This clone was seen more than once but under ten times. The chain joins TRBV5-6 to TRBJ1-3; 10 bases match TRBD1. CDR1 is SGHDT, CDR2 YYEEEE, per germline. The CDR3 totals 14 residues. V lost 3 bases to trimming and J lost 4 bases; unmatched junction nucleotides: 1. CDR3 sequence reads: CASSWTGGGNTIYF. CDR3 bases: TGTGCCAGCAGCTGGACAGGGGGAGGAAACACCATATATTTT.

The chain is built from TRBV19 and TRBJ1-2, with a weak D call TRBD1 (5 bases). Between the trimmed V and J ends, which lost 10 bases and 5 bases, there was a span of 20 bases. The CDR3 has 14 residues. The germline gives CDR1 LNHDA, CDR2 SQIVND (reference sequence). The CDR3 spells CATSYLGGRYGYTF. The CDR3 DNA reads TGTGCCACCTCTTACCTGGGGGGAAGGTATGGCTACACCTTC. The full variable domain, in which reference TRBV19 and TRBJ1-2 provide the parts outside the CDR3, is DGGITQSPKYLFRKEGQNVTLSCEQNLNHDAMYWYRQDPGQGLRLIYYSQIVNDFQKGDIAEGYSVSREKKESFPLTVTSAQKNPTAFYLCATSYLGGRYGYTFGSGTRLTVV.

The rearrangement uses TRBV9 and TRBJ2-1; TRBD2 aligns across 7 bases. CDR1 and CDR2 (germline): SGDLS, YYNGEE. The CDR3 length is 16 residues. With V trimmed by 6 bases and J by 1 base, 10 bases remained unmatched. In nucleotides, the CDR3 is TGTGCCAGCACCGAGGGAGCGGGGAATTCCTACAATGAGCAGTTCTTC. This gives the protein CASTEGAGNSYNEQFF.

The CDR3 bases are TGTGCCAGCAGCCCCCGTTCGGGGGTGAACTATGGCTACACCTTC. This translates into CASSPRSGVNYGYTF. This chain joins TRBV5-6 and TRBJ1-2, with a tentative D call TRBD1 (5 bases). The CDR3 runs 15 residues. From germline, CDR1 is SGHDT and CDR2 YYEEEE. The germline V and J ends were trimmed by 4 bases and 2 bases, with 15 bases remaining between them. The full variable domain, completed using reference TRBV5-6 and TRBJ1-2, is DAGVTQSPTHLIKTRGQQVTLRCSPKSGHDTVSWYQQALGQGPQFIFQYYEEEERQRGNFPDRFSGHQFPNYSSELNVNALLLGDSALYLCASSPRSGVNYGYTFGSGTRLTVV.

The table lists this clone with a few counts. This chain uses TRBV5-1 with TRBJ2-5; possible D gene TRBD1, 6 bases. Trimming stripped 4 bases from V and 4 bases from J, with 17 bases between. The CDR3 extends over 15 amino acids. Per the germline V gene, CDR1 is SGHRS and CDR2 is YFSETQ. DNA of the CDR3: TGCGCCAGCAGCCCGAATACAGGGTCAGGAGAGACCCAGTACTTC. Its protein is CASSPNTGSGETQYF.

This chain uses TRBV5-8 with TRBJ1-6, with 11 nucleotides matching TRBD1. V was pared by 4 bases and J by 11 bases, with 11 bases of the junction left unmatched. The CDR3 covers 16 residues. Germline CDR1 reads SGHTS; CDR2 reads YDEGEE. CDR3 nucleotides: TGTGCCAGCAGCCTCCGTGCGGACAGGGGGCGGACACCCCTCCACTTT. This gives the protein CASSLRADRGRTPLHF.

The chain joins TRBV15 to TRBJ2-1; 8 bases agree with TRBD2. The V gene end was trimmed by 3 bases and the J gene end by 7 bases; junction bases not matched to a gene: 8. The CDR3 has 15 residues. Germline V gene lookup returns CDR1 LNHNV and CDR2 YYDKDF (reference sequence). CDR3 loop: CATSRGRGGRNEQFF. For the CDR3, the DNA is TGTGCCACCAGCAGGGGCCGCGGGGGGCGAAATGAGCAGTTCTTC. The full variable domain, in which reference TRBV15 and TRBJ2-1 provide the parts outside the CDR3, is DAMVIQNPRYQVTQFGKPVTLSCSQTLNHNVMYWYQQKSSQAPKLLFHYYDKDFNNEADTPDNFQSRRPNTSFCFLDIRSPGLGDTAMYLCATSRGRGGRNEQFFGPGTRLTVL.

The CDR3 DNA reads TGCGCCAGCAGCTTGGACGGACAGGGTGGTGAGCAGTTCTTC. The encoded protein is CASSLDGQGGEQFF. J is TRBJ2-1 and V is TRBV5-1; TRBD1 agrees at 8 bases. This CDR3 is built from 14 residues. J gave up 9 bases and V 0 bases, and 5 bases lay outside the gene matches. From germline, CDR1 is SGHRS and CDR2 YFSETQ.

The chain is built from TRBV27 and TRBJ1-3, with 10 bases aligning to TRBD1. This CDR3 region has 17 residues. V was pared by 2 bases and J by 8 bases, with 12 bases of the junction left unmatched. Germline values: CDR1 MNHEY, CDR2 SMNVEV (reference sequence). In DNA form, the CDR3 reads TGTGCCAGCAGTTTAACCGGGACAGGGGTAGCGTGGGACACCATATATTTT. Its protein is CASSLTGTGVAWDTIYF.

The chain recombines TRBV3-1 (or the pseudogene TRBV3-2) with TRBJ2-5; 11 bases align to TRBD2. This CDR3 has 15 amino acids. Germline CDR1 reads LGHDT; CDR2 reads YNNKEL (reference sequence). V trimming: 3 bases; J trimming: 5 bases; junction bases outside the gene matches: 5. The CDR3: CASSHGSGGVETQYF. As DNA, the CDR3 is TGTGCCAGCAGCCACGGTAGCGGGGGGGTGGAGACCCAGTACTTC.

The CDR3 bases are TGCGCCAGCAGTGAGACAGGGGACTACGAGCAGTACTTC. The encoded protein is CASSETGDYEQYF. The chain uses TRBV10-1 and TRBJ2-7, with TRBD1 matching over 7 bases. V lost 2 bases to trimming and J lost 3 bases; unmatched junction nucleotides: 1. Germline lookup yields CDR1 WNHNN and CDR2 SYGVQD (reference sequence). The CDR3 is 13 residues long.

This chain links TRBV5-8 with TRBJ1-2; tentative D call: TRBD1 (6 bases). Germline V CDR1 and CDR2: SGHTS, YDEGEE. The CDR3 runs to 15 residues. The V and J ends lost 0 bases and 4 bases respectively, with 13 bases between them. Here the CDR3 reads CASSLVRGAGYGYTF. As DNA, the CDR3 is TGTGCCAGCAGCTTGGTCAGGGGCGCCGGCTATGGCTACACCTTC.

This chain joins TRBV7-8 and TRBJ1-1; D gene unclear. The V end was cut by 5 bases, the J end by 0 bases, with 7 bases between. Per germline, CDR1 SGHVS and CDR2 FQNEAQ. The CDR3 contains 13 residues. The CDR3 bases are TGTGCCAGCAGCCCCGAGGTGAACACTGAAGCTTTCTTT. Translated: CASSPEVNTEAFF.

The chain is built from TRBV7-2 and TRBJ2-7; 7 positions agree with TRBD1. Per germline, CDR1 SGHTA and CDR2 FQGNSA. The junction had 10 bases not matched to a gene; V was cut back by 5 bases and J by 3 bases. This CDR3 has 15 amino acids. CDR3 residues: CASSPLPGQVYEQYF. The CDR3 region has the DNA TGTGCCAGCAGCCCCCTCCCCGGACAGGTCTACGAGCAGTACTTC.

The chain joins TRBV18 to TRBJ1-1; D not resolved. Between the trimmed V and J ends, which lost 0 bases and 5 bases, there was a span of 10 bases. Germline lookup yields CDR1 KGHSH and CDR2 LQKENI. The CDR3 extends over 14 amino acids. CDR3 amino acids: CASSPPYYETEAFF. DNA for the CDR3: TGTGCCAGCTCACCACCGTATTATGAGACTGAAGCTTTCTTT.

The chain uses TRBV7-3 and TRBJ1-1; a weak D match, TRBD1 (6 bases). CDR3 length equals 14 residues. Germline CDR1 SGHTA, CDR2 FQGTGA. Between the trimmed V and J ends, which lost 2 bases and 4 bases, there was a span of 11 bases. The CDR3 here is CASSLGRGSTEAFF. CDR3 DNA sequence: TGTGCCAGCAGCTTAGGTAGGGGGAGCACTGAAGCTTTCTTT.

This clone has only one observation. The gene calls are TRBV4-1 and TRBJ1-1; D is perhaps TRBD1 (5 bases). V lost 3 bases and J 1 base, leaving 12 bases between the germline ends. CDR1 is MGHRA and CDR2 is YSYEKL in the germline V gene. This CDR3 spans 15 amino acids. In DNA, the CDR3 is TGCGCCAGCAGCCAGGAATGGAGGGGGAACACTGAAGCTTTCTTT. It specifies CASSQEWRGNTEAFF.

V and J are TRBV3-1 (or the pseudogene TRBV3-2) and TRBJ1-1, with 11 bases fitting TRBD1. The germline V gene has CDR1 LGHDT and CDR2 YNNKEL (reference sequence). J gave up 0 bases and V 4 bases, and 4 bases lay outside the gene matches. The CDR3 sequence is 16 residues long. CDR3 sequence: CASSPRTGGLNTEAFF. CDR3 DNA: TGTGCCAGCAGCCCCCGGACAGGGGGCTTGAACACTGAAGCTTTCTTT.